The source of this T cell receptor (beta chain) is a study of vaccination effects on CD4 cells after COVID-19 (dated by TCRdb to the early 2020s). Regarding the research as a whole: Across the study, the median time from the second dose to post-vaccine sampling was 72 days (range 14 to 241). SARS-CoV-2 spike-specific CD4+ TCR repertoires were compared before and after mRNA vaccination in COVID-19 convalescent patients and in infection-naive vaccine recipients. A total of some eleven COVID-19 convalescent patients and a handful of SARS-CoV-2-naive healthy vaccine recipients were included in the full study. Cultures from other donors in the study were sequenced using the Oncomine TCR Beta short-read assay on an Illumina iSeq 100.

From the germline V gene, CDR1 is SGHNT and CDR2 is YENEEA. The CDR3 spans 13 residues, from the cysteine through the phenylalanine. The entry retains the CDR3 DNA only, 39 bases that are in frame from base 1. V drops 3 bases and J drops 1 base, leaving 6 bases in between. This clone turned up a few times. Which antigen it targets is not known. No base-level quality is on record; no much larger clone is a single base apart. The full study reports these points: The study was limited by a small number of convalescent patients and lacked early post-infection timepoints. Clones induced by infection and clones induced by vaccination both contracted markedly at late timepoints after vaccination, which fits with T cell responses waning over time. In healthy vaccine recipients, vaccine-induced clones were almost all SARS-CoV-2 mono-reactive, with only 1 of 255 cross-reactive with common cold coronaviruses.

The library was prepared using the immunoSEQ multiplex PCR assay. DNA from the CD4+ T cells that had been cultured and isolated underwent TCR beta CDR3 sequencing. The paper's processing steps were these. Non-productive TCR sequences were removed, reads were trimmed to the CDR3 region, and CDR3s of at least 7 amino acids were retained. Antigen-specific clonotypes were identified with the MANAFEST web app by comparing expansion in peptide wells against reference cultures. To be called positive, a clone needed expansion at FDR<0.05 compared with the reference and with all other wells, an odds ratio greater than 5, and a frequency greater than 0.1% in two replicate wells. Clonotypes significantly expanded in SARS-CoV-2 spike wells and in at least one common cold coronavirus spike condition were defined as cross-reactive. CDR3 similarity was assessed by Levenshtein distance using the stringdist R package, and unrooted trees were constructed with ape in R 3.6.1. TCRdb retrieved this table from immuneACCESS and kept in-frame rearrangements only. Not all clones are present; in checked studies, unresolved V genes account for under half, and no reason is known for the remainder. Clone size and V and J calls were adopted from that table, with D and trimming inferred from the DNA. The sample table holds some 69,000 clones, of which around 70% were seen once. The ten largest account for about 1.6% of the sample.

In the ViraFEST assay, PBMC were stimulated with viral peptide pools, and antigen-specific CD4+ T cell clonotypes were then identified by expansion using TCR sequencing. After approximately 11 days of culture, CD4+ T cells were isolated with the EasySep CD4+ T cell isolation kit. Participants received two doses of either the BNT162b2 or the mRNA-1273 mRNA SARS-CoV-2 vaccine. Negative nucleocapsid antibody results before and after vaccination confirmed that the healthy vaccine recipients had no prior SARS-CoV-2 infection. Each well held roughly 2 million PBMC cultured in IMDM containing about 5.5% human AB serum, 8.5 to 10 IU/ml IL-2 and gentamicin, along with 8 to 10 ug/ml peptides. Half of the culture medium was replaced with fresh IL-2-containing medium on days 3 and 7. Unless noted otherwise, every peptide stimulation condition was cultured in triplicate wells. PBMC were separated from whole blood using Ficoll-Paque Plus gradient centrifugation and were then either cryopreserved at -140C or used fresh. The overlapping peptide pools covered the spike proteins of SARS-CoV-2 and of the common cold coronaviruses HCoV-NL63, HCoV-OC43 and HCoV-229E. Genomic DNA was extracted from cultured CD4+ T cells with the QIAamp micro DNA kit.

The TCR comes from a human donor who received a COVID-19 vaccine. The chain employs TRBV11-3 and TRBJ1-1, with the identity of the D gene unclear. The material sequenced was CD4+ T cells from PBMCs cultured with HCoV-229E spike peptides, taken after COVID-19 vaccination. The intended sense of this specimen's cell subset or site label: HCoV-229E spike overlapping peptide pool stimulation. CDR3 sequence: CASSFEQNTEAFF. The nucleotide sequence reads TGTGCCAGCAGCTTCGAACAGAACACTGAAGCTTTCTTT.